These 23 T cell receptor beta chains were all obtained from the same sample, sequenced in a study of T-cell reconstitution after alpha-beta-depleted transplantation in children. The authors prepared the TCRbeta library with unique molecular identifiers. Each CDR3 protein is one row after TCRdb ran MiXCR on the PCR reads. In the table there are some 290,000 distinct CDR3 sequences, about a quarter of which are singletons. The sample here was PBMCs, mostly from graft donor cells, taken 180 days after TCRalphabeta/CD19-depleted stem cell transplant. These receptors were obtained from a male patient under 18 who had a stem cell transplant for acute lymphoblastic leukemia, so the T cells may come from the graft donor.

The V and J genes are TRBV10-3 and TRBJ2-2; the D is unclear. The CDR3 sequence is 12 residues long. Trimming removed 6 bases from V and 5 bases from J, with 7 bases in between. Germline CDR1 and CDR2: ENHRY and SYGVKD. The DNA of the CDR3 is TGTGCCATCAGACGTAGTACCGGGGAGCTGTTTTTT. It encodes CAIRRSTGELFF.

The chain carries TRBV7-6 and TRBJ2-7; D is perhaps TRBD1 (5 bases). The CDR3 runs to 15 residues. Deletions cut 0 bases from V and 2 bases from J, with 11 bases between. Per germline, CDR1 SGHVS and CDR2 FNYEAQ. CDR3 residues: CASSLALRGTYEQYF. The CDR3 bases are TGTGCCAGCAGCTTAGCTCTAAGGGGAACCTACGAGCAGTACTTC.

At least ten counts were recorded for this clonotype. The rearrangement joins TRBV20-1 to TRBJ2-7; D is possibly TRBD1 or TRBD2 (5 bases each). Germline V CDR1 and CDR2: DFQATT, SNEGSKA (reference sequence). V was cut by 5 bases and J by 1 base, with 15 bases left in between. CDR3 length equals 14 residues. The CDR3 nucleotides are TGCAGTGCTCATAATACTAGGGGATCCTACGAGCAGTACTTC. Translation gives CSAHNTRGSYEQYF.

The chain combines TRBV6-5 with TRBJ2-3; TRBD2 agrees at 8 bases. V was pared by 2 bases and J by 3 bases, with 1 base of the junction left unmatched. CDR1 and CDR2 (germline): MNHEY, SVGAGI. The CDR3 sequence is 14 residues long. This chain's CDR3 is CASSYGGRTDTQYF. In DNA, the CDR3 is TGTGCCAGCAGTTACGGCGGGAGGACAGATACGCAGTATTTT.

The rearrangement links TRBV11-1 to TRBJ2-3; TRBD2 might be the D (6 bases). The CDR3 is 19 amino acids. The V gene's germline CDR1 is SGHAT and CDR2 FQDESV (reference sequence). Trimming took 5 bases from V and 1 from J, leaving 25 bases between them. CDR3 region: CASSDLLAPGRGGTDTQYF. DNA of the CDR3: TGTGCCAGCAGCGACCTACTAGCACCCGGTCGTGGAGGCACAGATACGCAGTATTTT. The full variable domain, completed using reference TRBV11-1 and TRBJ2-3, is EAEVAQSPRYKITEKSQAVAFWCDPISGHATLYWYRQILGQGPELLVQFQDESVVDDSQLPKDRFSAERLKGVDSTLKIQPAELGDSAMYLCASSDLLAPGRGGTDTQYFGPGTRLTVL.

The CDR3 DNA follows: TGTGCCAGCAGTACGTACAGGGGGCCCTACGAGCAGTACTTC. This translates into CASSTYRGPYEQYF. V is TRBV27 and J is TRBJ2-7; TRBD1 matches at 9 bases. Germline CDR1 and CDR2: MNHEY and SMNVEV (reference sequence). Trimming took 5 bases from V and 2 from J; bases not matched to a gene: 4. The length of the CDR3 is 14 residues.

The chain is built from TRBV28 and TRBJ1-2; TRBD1 aligns across 8 bases. Unmatched junction bases numbered 2, after V lost 1 base and J lost 4 bases. The CDR3 extends over 14 amino acids. Looked up from germline, CDR1 is MDHEN and CDR2 is SYDVKM. CDR3 sequence reads: CASSLSGGPYGYTF. CDR3 sequence (DNA): TGTGCCAGCAGTTTATCAGGGGGCCCCTATGGCTACACCTTC.

This chain joins TRBV27 and TRBJ2-7; the match to TRBD2 covers 7 bases. V shed 4 bases, J shed 0 bases, and the junction held 3 bases outside the gene matches. Germline V gene sequence: CDR1 MNHEY, CDR2 SMNVEV (reference sequence). The CDR3 contains 14 residues. For the CDR3, the DNA is TGTGCCAGCAGTTGGGGGGGGAACTCCTACGAGCAGTACTTC. Translated, it gives CASSWGGNSYEQYF.

This clonotype was detected a few times. The chain links TRBV5-6 to TRBJ2-1, with D uncertain. The CDR3 extends over 15 amino acids. CDR1 and CDR2 (germline): SGHDT, YYEEEE. V gave up 0 bases and J gave up 1 base, with 8 bases separating them. CDR3 region: CASSLDSTSYNEQFF. In nucleotides, the CDR3 is TGTGCCAGCAGCTTGGACTCCACGTCCTACAATGAGCAGTTCTTC. The full variable domain, in which reference TRBV5-6 and TRBJ2-1 provide the parts outside the CDR3, is DAGVTQSPTHLIKTRGQQVTLRCSPKSGHDTVSWYQQALGQGPQFIFQYYEEEERQRGNFPDRFSGHQFPNYSSELNVNALLLGDSALYLCASSLDSTSYNEQFFGPGTRLTVL.

There are a few counts of this clonotype. This chain uses TRBV5-1 with TRBJ1-1, with D maybe TRBD1 (5 bases). V lost 0 bases, J lost 6 bases, and 15 bases lay in between. CDR1 is SGHRS, CDR2 YFSETQ, per germline. This CDR3 contains 15 residues. The CDR3 spells CASSLADKGIPEAFF. CDR3 nucleotide sequence: TGCGCCAGCAGCTTGGCTGACAAGGGGATCCCTGAAGCTTTCTTT.

This clonotype was observed a handful of times. The chain combines TRBV10-3 with TRBJ2-7; 13 positions match TRBD2. Germline CDR1 reads ENHRY; CDR2 reads SYGVKD. The CDR3 has 16 residues. J gave up 2 bases and V 5 bases, and 6 bases lay outside the gene matches. The chain's CDR3 is CAISSPGTSGTYEQYF. CDR3 DNA: TGTGCCATCAGTTCCCCCGGGACTAGCGGGACCTACGAGCAGTACTTC.

This clonotype was counted a few times. The gene calls are TRBV11-2 and TRBJ2-5; either TRBD1 or TRBD2 may fit D (5 bases each). Germline loops: CDR1 SGHAT, CDR2 FQNNGV. V dropped 1 base and J dropped 2 bases, with 14 bases sitting between them. This CDR3 spans 16 amino acids. The CDR3 bases are TGTGCCAGCAGCTTAGGCAGGGCGGGTCCACAAGAGACCCAGTACTTC. This encodes CASSLGRAGPQETQYF. Looking up the rest from reference TRBV11-2 and TRBJ2-5 gives the full variable domain: EAGVAQSPRYKIIEKRQSVAFWCNPISGHATLYWYQQILGQGPKLLIQFQNNGVVDDSQLPKDRFSAERLKGVDSTLKIQPAKLEDSAVYLCASSLGRAGPQETQYFGPGTRLLVL.

This clonotype has a handful of counts. The chain carries TRBV7-9 and TRBJ1-6, with 7 bases fitting TRBD1. Per the germline V gene, CDR1 is SEHNR and CDR2 is FQNEAQ (reference sequence). The V and J ends lost 5 bases and 14 bases, in that order; junction bases with no gene match: 9. There are 13 residues in the CDR3. The CDR3 coding sequence is TGTGCCAGCAGCGGGCAGGGGGTAGGGACCCTCCACTTT. Protein product: CASSGQGVGTLHF.

This clonotype was picked up a small number of times. J is TRBJ1-6 and V is TRBV12-3 or TRBV12-4; D gene uncertain. Trimming left V 3 bases short and J 7 bases short, with 16 bases between. The CDR3 totals 16 residues. CDR3 nucleotide sequence: TGTGCCAGCAGTTTCGGCTGGGAGACGTTCAATTCACCCCTCCACTTT. Translating gives CASSFGWETFNSPLHF.

This clonotype was observed a handful of times. This chain links TRBV5-1 with TRBJ2-1, with 7 bases aligning to TRBD2. This CDR3 is 15 amino acids long. The V and J ends lost 4 bases and 2 bases, in that order; junction bases with no gene match: 6. From germline, CDR1 is SGHRS and CDR2 YFSETQ. The DNA of the CDR3 is TGCGCCAGCAGCACGCTAGCGGCCACCTACAATGAGCAGTTCTTC. It yields the protein CASSTLAATYNEQFF.

This clonotype has just a few counts. The chain joins TRBV7-9 to TRBJ2-5; TRBD2 agrees at 9 bases. The CDR3 sequence is 17 residues long. Losses at the gene ends were 1 base for V and 0 bases for J; bases not matched to a gene: 6. Germline-derived CDR1 and CDR2 are SEHNR and FQNEAQ (reference sequence). This CDR3 reads CASSLDRIAGDQETQYF. As DNA, the CDR3 is TGTGCCAGCAGCTTAGATCGGATAGCGGGGGACCAAGAGACCCAGTACTTC.

This clonotype showed up just a few times. The CDR3 DNA reads TGTGCCACGCGACAGGGTGCCTATGGCTACACCTTC. It yields the protein CATRQGAYGYTF. The genes are TRBV15 and TRBJ1-2; TRBD1 matches 7 bases. Germline CDR1 reads LNHNV; CDR2 reads YYDKDF (reference sequence). The CDR3 consists of 12 residues. V was pared by 9 bases and J by 4 bases, with 5 bases of the junction left unmatched.

The chain carries TRBV4-1 and TRBJ2-5; 8 bases agree with TRBD2. Trimming removed 8 bases from V and 0 bases from J; junction bases left unmatched: 8. The V gene's germline CDR1 is MGHRA and CDR2 YSYEKL. The CDR3 sequence is 15 residues long. The CDR3 sequence is CASSIVAGNQETQYF. Written as DNA, the CDR3 is TGCGCCAGCTCAATAGTAGCGGGGAACCAAGAGACCCAGTACTTC.

The chain couples TRBV24-1 to TRBJ2-5; D tentatively reads TRBD1 or TRBD2 (5 bases each). Trimming stripped 4 bases from V and 5 bases from J, with 16 bases between. The CDR3 is 15 amino acids. CDR1 is KGHDR and CDR2 is SFDVKD in the germline V gene. In DNA form, the CDR3 reads TGTGCCACCAGTGACCCCCGGGACCTGAGGGAGACCCAGTACTTC. This gives the protein CATSDPRDLRETQYF.

This clonotype turned up a few times. The chain carries TRBV12-3 or TRBV12-4 and TRBJ1-1; D is perhaps TRBD1 (5 bases). V was clipped by 10 bases and J by 6 bases, with 24 bases between them. CDR3 size: 15 residues. Here the CDR3 reads CATSPPGPPKSEAFF. The CDR3, as DNA: TGTGCCACCTCCCCCCCAGGGCCCCCTAAGTCTGAAGCTTTCTTT.

Only a few counts were recorded for this clonotype. V usage is TRBV6-4 and J usage is TRBJ2-4; 14 nucleotides align to TRBD2. V shed 5 bases, J shed 2 bases, and the junction held 8 bases outside the gene matches. Per germline, CDR1 MRHNA and CDR2 SNTAGT. CDR3 length: 18 residues. This CDR3 is CASSRLAGGGRSKNIQYF. DNA for the CDR3: TGTGCCAGCAGTAGACTAGCGGGAGGGGGTCGTTCCAAAAACATTCAGTACTTC.

The genes are TRBV18 and TRBJ1-1; D call uncertain. The length of the CDR3 is 14 residues. Trimming stripped 2 bases from V and 1 base from J, with 8 bases between. Looked up from germline, CDR1 is KGHSH and CDR2 is LQKENI. The CDR3 reads CASSPAGKNTEAFF. For the CDR3, the DNA is TGTGCCAGCTCACCAGCCGGGAAGAACACTGAAGCTTTCTTT. Full variable domain (remainder filled in from reference TRBV18 and TRBJ1-1): NAGVMQNPRHLVRRRGQEARLRCSPMKGHSHVYWYRQLPEEGLKFMVYLQKENIIDESGMPKERFSAEFPKEGPSILRIQQVVRGDSAAYFCASSPAGKNTEAFFGQGTRLTVV.

The sample holds a few counts of this clonotype. The rearrangement uses TRBV6-1 and TRBJ2-7; unclear D gene. Trimming took 3 bases from V and 0 from J, leaving 18 bases between them. This CDR3 region has 17 residues. CDR1 and CDR2 (germline): MNHNS, SASEGT. The CDR3 region is CASSDLTKHLSSYEQYF. The CDR3 coding sequence is TGTGCCAGCAGTGACCTCACCAAACATCTGAGCTCCTACGAGCAGTACTTC.